The sequence of this TCR beta chain was determined in a study of cytomegalovirus exposure and HLA in healthy donors. V was pared by 3 bases and J by 3 bases, with 17 bases between. Germline CDR1 MNHEY, CDR2 SMNVEV (reference sequence). The CDR3 length is 16 residues. As for this clone: The antigen is unknown.

The PCR contained 60 Vbeta and 13 Jbeta primers. Method: immunoSEQ multiplex PCR; TCRdb's copy keeps in-frame clones and lacks some. The data show 150,000 to 180,000 clones, with roughly 80% seen just once and 5.5% to 8.5% held by the top ten. Overall study findings and caveats: Later analysis associated a missense DCLRE1C variant with TCR beta V- and J-gene trimming.

This clonotype was obtained from a woman in her 50s in good health and CMV-seropositive. The rearrangement uses TRBV27 and TRBJ1-1, with D maybe TRBD1 (5 bases). The sample consisted of PBMCs. The CDR3 is CASSFRVSLVHTEAFF. In DNA, the CDR3 is TGTGCCAGCAGTTTCAGGGTGTCGTTAGTTCACACTGAAGCTTTCTTT.